This is a list of T cell receptor beta chains from one sample in a study of neurological immune-mediated disorders. Each CDR3 protein is one row after TCRdb ran MiXCR on the 5' RACE reads. The data show over 55,000 distinct CDR3 sequences, more than 7.5% seen once. Input material: PBMCs. The receptor source for this set is a man aged 30-40 years in good health. CDR3s include the opening cysteine and the closing phenylalanine or tryptophan. A D gene is named only where the DNA matches it firmly. Not all rows give a size; the values are once, few, many and, for expanded clones, a class.

-	TRBV5-1	TRBJ1-5	-	-	CASSFYICSARPYSNQPQHF
many	TRBV10-1	TRBJ2-4	TRBD2	TGCGCCAGCAGTGAGAGCAGACTAGCGGGGGGGAATGTTAACATTCAGTACTTC	CASSESRLAGGNVNIQYF
many	TRBV7-2	TRBJ2-7	-	TGTGCCAGCAGCTCTTCACGGGAGAACGAGCAGTACTTC	CASSSSRENEQYF
many	TRBV20-1	TRBJ2-1	TRBD1	TGCAGTGCTAGACCGATTACGGGACAGGGAGGCAGCTCCTACAATGAGCAGTTCTTC	CSARPITGQGGSSYNEQFF
-	TRBV18	TRBJ1-2	TRBD1	TGTGCCAGCTCACCACCCAATCGTGACAGGGCCTATGGCTACACCTTC	CASSPPNRDRAYGYTF
few	TRBV11-2	TRBJ2-5	-	TGTGCCAGCAGCCCGTACGTGACCCAAGAGACCCAGTACTTC	CASSPYVTQETQYF
few	TRBV20-1	TRBJ2-1	TRBD2	TGCAGTGCTAGAGGGACTAGCGGGAGTGATGAGCAGTTCTTC	CSARGTSGSDEQFF
many	TRBV5-1	TRBJ1-2	TRBD1	TGCGCCAGCAGCTCGCGACAGGGCGGAAGCTATGGCTACACCTTC	CASSSRQGGSYGYTF
few	TRBV30	TRBJ1-2	-	TGTGCCTGGAGATGGGGTCAGTATGGCTACACCTTC	CAWRWGQYGYTF
many	TRBV4-2	TRBJ2-1	TRBD1	TGTGCCAGCAGCCAGAGTCAGGGACAGGGGGTTGCAGCGGGAGTTCGTAGTTCCTACAATGAGCAGTTCTTC	CASSQSQGQGVAAGVRSSYNEQFF
many	TRBV3-1	TRBJ2-1	-	TGTGCCAGCAGCCTTACTCGAGGGGGCAATGAGCAGTTCTTC	CASSLTRGGNEQFF